The T cell receptor (beta chain) described here comes from a study of T cell responses to AZD1222 COVID-19 vaccine. For the study at large: The analysis combined second doses at about 4 or about 12 weeks. The study, taken as a whole, reports: White British donors predominated, females outnumbered males, and clonal diversity was possibly underestimated. Only a handful of AZD1222 recipients were seropositive at baseline.

Germline assignment: CDR1 MDHEN and CDR2 SYDVKM. The CDR3 spans 16 residues. V gave up 6 bases and J gave up 0 bases, with 17 bases separating them. Assay: immunoSEQ multiplex PCR; the TCRdb copy retains only in-frame clones and omits some. Among 96,000 or so clones, 89% were seen once, and the ten largest hold 1.5% to 2%. Details on this clone: Its antigen is undetermined.

The chain has TRBV28 and TRBJ1-1, with a weak D call TRBD1 (6 bases). Sequencing used peripheral blood, obtained on day 0 of AZD1222 vaccination. The sequence came from an adult in good health. The CDR3 DNA reads as TGTGCCAGCAGCCCGATCCCAGGGGTGATGAACACTGAAGCTTTCTTT. Encoded protein: CASSPIPGVMNTEAFF.